These 5 T cell receptor beta chains were sequenced from one sample in a study of T cells after yellow fever vaccination. From the 5' RACE reads, TCRdb called clonotypes with MiXCR, one entry per CDR3 protein. The table records approximately 300,000 distinct CDR3 sequences, roughly 13% of them present only once. The sample here was CD4+ T cells sorted from PBMCs, taken 45 days after the yellow fever booster vaccination. These receptors all stem from a man between 25 and 39 years old who received the YFV17D yellow fever vaccine.

This clonotype showed up many times. This chain links TRBV29-1 with TRBJ2-3; 10 positions match TRBD2. Germline trimming cut 4 bases from V and 4 bases from J; bases unmatched to any gene: 11. The CDR3 runs 16 residues. Germline V gene sequence: CDR1 SQVTM, CDR2 ANQGSEA. For the CDR3, the DNA is TGCAGCGTTGGAGGATTAGCGGGAGGACCGCCAGATACGCAGTATTTT. This sequence encodes CSVGGLAGGPPDTQYF.

This clonotype has at least ten counts. The gene calls are TRBV10-1 and TRBJ2-7; 11 positions agree with TRBD2. Unmatched junction bases numbered 10, after V lost 6 bases and J lost 6 bases. Germline CDR1 and CDR2: WNHNN and SYGVQD (reference sequence). The CDR3 totals 15 residues. DNA for the CDR3: TGCGCCAGCAGCCGGACTAGCGGGCCGGGGGGCGAGCAGTACTTC. Protein: CASSRTSGPGGEQYF.

The chain joins TRBV7-2 to TRBJ2-6; D is ambiguous. The CDR3 covers 17 residues. Germline V gene sequence: CDR1 SGHTA, CDR2 FQGNSA. V lost 2 bases and J lost 2, with 13 bases in between. CDR3 nucleotide sequence: TGTGCCAGCAGCTTAACGCTAAGGGCCCCTGGGGCCAACGTCCTGACTTTC. Translation gives CASSLTLRAPGANVLTF.

This clonotype was seen many times. V is TRBV7-2 and J is TRBJ2-1; 7 bases line up with TRBD1. CDR3 length equals 14 residues. In germline, CDR1 is SGHTA, CDR2 FQGNSA. J was trimmed by 3 bases and V by 5 bases; bases with no gene match: 4. This CDR3 reads CASSPGQHYNEQFF. The CDR3 bases are TGTGCCAGCAGCCCGGGACAGCACTACAATGAGCAGTTCTTC.

This chain links TRBV4-3 with TRBJ2-5; unclear D gene. The V end lost 1 base, the J end lost 5 bases, and 14 bases lay between the germline ends. The V gene's germline CDR1 is LGHNA and CDR2 YSLEER. There are 15 residues in the CDR3. CDR3 loop: CASSQGIQLSETQYF. CDR3 coding DNA: TGCGCCAGCAGCCAAGGGATCCAGTTAAGCGAGACCCAGTACTTC.